The sequence of this T cell receptor beta chain was determined in a study of neurological immune-mediated disorders. Trimming took 5 bases from V and 5 from J, leaving 10 bases between them. The CDR3 is 13 residues long. CDR1 and CDR2 (germline): SEHNR, FQNEAQ (reference sequence). TCRdb redid the calling of the 5' RACE reads with MiXCR, one entry per CDR3 protein. This table holds around 69,000 distinct CDR3 sequences, around 3.1% found once. This clonotype was detected ten times or more. J is TRBJ2-1 and V is TRBV7-9; D unresolved. Sequencing used PBMCs. The clonotype originates from a man in his forties with multiple sclerosis. For the CDR3, the DNA is TGTGCCAGCAGCGCCAACATCAACAATGAGCAGTTCTTC. Its translation is CASSANINNEQFF. The variable domain in full, completed from reference TRBV7-9 and TRBJ2-1, reads DTGVSQNPRHKITKRGQNVTFRCDPISEHNRLYWYRQTLGQGPEFLTYFQNEAQLEKSRLLSDRFSAERPKGSFSTLEIQRTEQGDSAMYLCASSANINNEQFFGPGTRLTVL.